This TCR beta chain was documented in a study of blood T cell repertoires in COVID-19. Overall study: Whether acute or convalescent, the COVID-19 samples came from the United States, Italy and Spain. The cDNA or gDNA used as material had been derived from T cells, B-cell-depleted T cells, or PBMCs.

Deletions cut 3 bases from V and 5 bases from J, with 15 bases between. Germline V gene lookup returns CDR1 SGHRS and CDR2 YFSETQ. The CDR3 consists of 14 residues. Original processing notes: Researchers report that nucleated cell counts were estimated from reference gene primer amplification. Sequencing used immunoSEQ multiplex PCR; TCRdb keeps in-frame clones, though not all of them. From that table come the V and J calls and clone size; the DNA was used to work out D and trimming. Found here are fewer than 100,000 clones, approximately 90% of them singletons; the top ten hold 0.7% to 0.9%. The V call is TRBV5-1, the J call TRBJ2-7, with a tentative D call TRBD2 (6 bases). The TCR sequence derives from a woman of 80 years or more with acute or convalescent COVID-19. Sequenced material: peripheral blood. CDR3 sequence reads: CASSSRDWADEQYF. As DNA, the CDR3 is TGCGCCAGCAGCTCTCGGGACTGGGCCGACGAGCAGTACTTC.